This T cell receptor beta chain emerged from a study of shared clonotypes between healthy human individuals. Deep level was the assay's run setting. Only in-frame clones appear in the TCRdb table, and some are missing; sequencing was by immunoSEQ multiplex PCR. The sample consists of hundreds of thousands of clones, 80% to 95% of them appearing once. This CDR3 spans 10 amino acids. Looked up from germline, CDR1 is MNHEY and CDR2 is SMNVEV (reference sequence). The naive CD8 fraction comprised CD45RO-negative cells positively selected for CCR7 and excluded terminally differentiated effector memory CD45RA+ cells.

V is TRBV27 and J is TRBJ2-7, with D perhaps matching TRBD2 (5 bases). Sequencing input: naive CD8+ T cells sorted from blood. The clonotype was recovered from a man under 40 in good health. CDR3 nucleotides: TGTCCCTTCACCGGGGTAGAGCAGTACTTC. Translating it yields CPFTGVEQYF.